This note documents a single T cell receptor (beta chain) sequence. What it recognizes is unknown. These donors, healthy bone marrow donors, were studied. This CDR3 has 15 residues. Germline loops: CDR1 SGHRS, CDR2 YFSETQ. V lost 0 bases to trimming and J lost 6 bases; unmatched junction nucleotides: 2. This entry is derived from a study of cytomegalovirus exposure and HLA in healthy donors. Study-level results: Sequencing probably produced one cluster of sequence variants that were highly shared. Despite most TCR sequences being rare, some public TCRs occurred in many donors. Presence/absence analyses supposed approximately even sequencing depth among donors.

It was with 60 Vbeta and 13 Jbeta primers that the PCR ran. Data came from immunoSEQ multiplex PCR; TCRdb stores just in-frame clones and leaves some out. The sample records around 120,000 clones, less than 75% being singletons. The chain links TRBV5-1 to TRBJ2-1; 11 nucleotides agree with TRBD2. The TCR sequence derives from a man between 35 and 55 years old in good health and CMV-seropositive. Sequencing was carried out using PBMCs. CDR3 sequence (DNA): TGCGCCAGCAGCTTGGGACTAGCGGGAACCAATGAGCAGTTCTTC. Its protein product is CASSLGLAGTNEQFF.